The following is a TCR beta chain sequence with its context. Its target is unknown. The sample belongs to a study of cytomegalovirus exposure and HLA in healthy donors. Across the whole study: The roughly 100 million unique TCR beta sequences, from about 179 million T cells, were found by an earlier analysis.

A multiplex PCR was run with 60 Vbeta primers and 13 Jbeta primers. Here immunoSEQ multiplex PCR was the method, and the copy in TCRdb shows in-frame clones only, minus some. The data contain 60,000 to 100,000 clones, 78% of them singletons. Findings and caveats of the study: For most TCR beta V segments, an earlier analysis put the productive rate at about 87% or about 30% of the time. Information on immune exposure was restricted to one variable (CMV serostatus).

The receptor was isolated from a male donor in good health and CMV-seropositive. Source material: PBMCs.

The CDR3 DNA is TGTGCCAGTAGTATAGTTCGAGGTCGTATCGGAGATACGCAGTATTTT. This sequence encodes CASSIVRGRIGDTQYF. The rearrangement links TRBV19 to TRBJ2-3, with D unresolved. The CDR3 has 16 amino acids. Germline CDR1 reads LNHDA; CDR2 reads SQIVND (reference sequence). V was shortened by 1 base and J by 5 bases, with 16 bases between the two germline ends.